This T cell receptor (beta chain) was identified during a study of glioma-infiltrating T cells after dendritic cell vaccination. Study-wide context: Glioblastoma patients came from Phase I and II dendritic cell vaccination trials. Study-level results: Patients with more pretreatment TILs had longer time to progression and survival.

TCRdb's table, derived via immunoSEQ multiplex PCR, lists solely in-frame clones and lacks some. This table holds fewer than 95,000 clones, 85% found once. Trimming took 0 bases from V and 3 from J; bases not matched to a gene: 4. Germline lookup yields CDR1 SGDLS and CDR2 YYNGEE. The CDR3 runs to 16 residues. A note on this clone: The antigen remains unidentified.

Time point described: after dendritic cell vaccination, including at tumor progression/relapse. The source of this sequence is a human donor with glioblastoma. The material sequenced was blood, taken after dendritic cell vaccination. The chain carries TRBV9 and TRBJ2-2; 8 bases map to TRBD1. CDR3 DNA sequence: TGTGCCAGCAGCGTAGGGACAGGGACGCACACCGGGGAGCTGTTTTTT. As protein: CASSVGTGTHTGELFF.